The 14 T cell receptor beta chains given below trace back to one sample, sequenced in a study of blood T cell repertoires in COVID-19. Data came from immunoSEQ multiplex PCR; TCRdb stores just in-frame clones and leaves some out. The sample consists of approximately 110,000 clones, roughly 86% of them appearing once. The sequencing input was peripheral blood. These receptor sequences come from a human donor in a cohort sampled during active COVID-19.

The genes are TRBV12-3 or TRBV12-4 and TRBJ2-7; 10 bases align to TRBD1. CDR3 length equals 13 residues. The J segment lost 5 bases and the V segment lost 6 bases, leaving 4 bases of the junction unmatched. The CDR3 sequence: CASSSGTGDEQYF. The CDR3 nucleotides read TGTGCCAGCAGCTCCGGGACAGGGGACGAGCAGTACTTC.

The V gene is TRBV4-1, the J gene TRBJ1-2; a weak D match, TRBD1 (6 bases). Trimming shortened V by 0 bases and J by 4 bases, and 9 bases separated the two germline ends. Germline loops: CDR1 MGHRA, CDR2 YSYEKL. The CDR3 covers 14 residues. The DNA of the CDR3 is TGCGCCAGCAGCCAAGAGAGGGGGGGCTATGGCTACACCTTC. Translated, it gives CASSQERGGYGYTF.

The chain has TRBV25-1 and TRBJ1-3; possible D gene TRBD1, 5 bases. CDR1 is MGHDK and CDR2 is SYGVNS in the germline V gene. The CDR3 totals 17 residues. Trimming left V 0 bases short and J 5 bases short, with 17 bases between. CDR3 coding DNA: TGTGCCAGCAGTGAATACCCCCTCGGGGGTAGCCGAAACACCATATATTTT. Its translation is CASSEYPLGGSRNTIYF.

The chain employs TRBV7-8 and TRBJ2-6; TRBD2 agrees at 14 bases. In germline, CDR1 is SGHVS, CDR2 FQNEAQ. The CDR3 has 22 residues. Unmatched junction bases numbered 11, after V lost 1 base and J lost 0 bases. The CDR3 DNA follows: TGTGCCAGCAGCTTAGTCCCGACTAGCGGGAGGGCACGGGGCTCTGGGGCCAACGTCCTGACTTTC. This codes for CASSLVPTSGRARGSGANVLTF.

This clone appeared once. The chain is built from TRBV19 and TRBJ1-1; possible D gene TRBD1, 6 bases. The V and J ends lost 2 bases and 1 base respectively, with 17 bases between them. Germline loops: CDR1 LNHDA, CDR2 SQIVND (reference sequence). This CDR3 contains 17 residues. The CDR3 bases are TGTGCCAGTAGTATATCTTATGGAGACAGGAAGAACACTGAAGCTTTCTTT. This translates into CASSISYGDRKNTEAFF.

This clone came up once. The CDR3 loop is CASSLQGGEQYF. The CDR3 region has the DNA TGCGCCAGCAGCTTACAGGGTGGCGAGCAGTACTTC. This chain uses TRBV5-1 with TRBJ2-7; perhaps TRBD1 as D (6 bases). Trimming shortened V by 2 bases and J by 6 bases, and 9 bases separated the two germline ends. CDR1 is SGHRS, CDR2 YFSETQ, per germline. The CDR3 totals 12 residues.

The chain carries TRBV5-6 and TRBJ1-2, with 8 bases matching TRBD1. The CDR3 covers 14 residues. The V gene end was trimmed by 7 bases and the J gene end by 3 bases; junction bases not matched to a gene: 8. Germline-derived CDR1 and CDR2 are SGHDT and YYEEEE. CDR3 bases: TGTGCCAGCCGACGACAGGGGCGCGACTATGGCTACACCTTC. It specifies CASRRQGRDYGYTF.

The CDR3 region is CASIPGTGGYNTEAFF. The CDR3 DNA follows: TGTGCCAGCATCCCCGGGACAGGGGGGTACAACACTGAAGCTTTCTTT. The chain recombines TRBV6-6 with TRBJ1-1, with 11 bases matching TRBD1. The V gene end was trimmed by 7 bases and the J gene end by 2 bases; junction bases not matched to a gene: 9. CDR1 MNHNY and CDR2 SVGAGI come from the germline V gene (reference sequence). The length of the CDR3 is 16 residues.

The V and J genes are TRBV24-1 and TRBJ2-3, with no clear D. This CDR3 contains 13 residues. CDR1 and CDR2 (germline): KGHDR, SFDVKD. With 0 bases removed from V and 9 bases from J, the gap between germline ends came to 9 bases. The CDR3 is CATSDLRVRTQYF. DNA for the CDR3: TGTGCCACCAGTGATTTGCGGGTGAGGACGCAGTATTTT.

The CDR3 DNA reads TGTGCCAGCAGCTTAGGAGCGAGACAGGGCTTCCTTTTAGAGACCCAGTACTTC. It encodes CASSLGARQGFLLETQYF. The chain is built from TRBV11-2 and TRBJ2-5, with TRBD1 matching 7 bases. The CDR3 loop spans 18 amino acids. Trimming cost V 1 base and J 4 bases; bases outside gene matches: 15. Germline CDR1 is SGHAT and CDR2 is FQNNGV.

The gene calls are TRBV5-6 and TRBJ1-2; the D is unclear. The CDR3 has 15 amino acids. Trimming left V 0 bases short and J 3 bases short, with 12 bases between. Looked up from germline, CDR1 is SGHDT and CDR2 is YYEEEE. The CDR3, as DNA: TGTGCCAGCAGCTTGGTCGGGGTCTTTCACTATGGCTACACCTTC. Encoded protein: CASSLVGVFHYGYTF.

This chain joins TRBV18 and TRBJ1-1, with 10 nucleotides matching TRBD1. The CDR3 is 15 residues long. Germline V gene lookup returns CDR1 KGHSH and CDR2 LQKENI. V was pared by 6 bases and J by 4 bases, with 8 bases of the junction left unmatched. CDR3 loop: CASSSGTGAFTEAFF. The CDR3 region has the DNA TGTGCCAGCTCGTCCGGGACAGGGGCTTTCACTGAAGCTTTCTTT.

The chain couples TRBV11-2 to TRBJ2-1; 8 nucleotides align to TRBD2. The J segment lost 8 bases and the V segment lost 6 bases, leaving 12 bases of the junction unmatched. Germline CDR1 is SGHAT and CDR2 is FQNNGV. The CDR3 is 15 amino acids. The CDR3 nucleotides read TGTGCCAGCAGGCCAGCCGGGACTAGGTTTTATGAGCAGTTCTTC. This encodes CASRPAGTRFYEQFF.

The chain couples TRBV5-1 to TRBJ1-2, with 11 bases that match TRBD1. V dropped 4 bases and J dropped 4; count of bases not matched to a gene: 6. Per germline, CDR1 SGHRS and CDR2 YFSETQ. The CDR3 length is 15 residues. This chain's CDR3 is CASSTGQGASYGYTF. DNA for the CDR3: TGCGCCAGCAGCACCGGACAGGGGGCAAGCTATGGCTACACCTTC.